This TCR beta chain was sequenced during a study of CXCR3-negative and CXCR3-positive naive CD8 T cells. Among CD8+ T cells, naive ones were CD45RO-CCR7+CD27+CD95-. It was by 5' RACE with UMI labels that the TRB cDNA libraries were prepared. TCRdb re-called the 5' RACE reads and catalogs CDR3 proteins one per entry, DNA excluded. Its table lists around 120,000 distinct CDR3 sequences. Study observations and caveats: The TRB CDR3s that CXCR3-positive naive cells carried were more hydrophobic than those of CXCR3-negative naive cells. Whereas both naive subsets had comparably high diversity, memory CD8+ cells had much lower diversity.

Germline V gene lookup returns CDR1 SGHRS and CDR2 YFSETQ. The CDR3 covers 14 residues. For this clonotype: The antigen remains unidentified.

The sequencing sample was made of naive CXCR3+ CD8+ T cells from blood. Described subset: CD45RO-CCR7+CD27+CD95- naive CD8+ T cells expressing CXCR3 (TNR3+). This sequence joins TRBV5-1 and TRBJ2-1. This clonotype was sampled from a human donor in good health. Some clones in this sample may be carry-over from other donors' samples. The CDR3 spells CASSFEDPYNEQFF. Together with reference TRBV5-1 and TRBJ2-1, the CDR3 gives the full variable domain: KAGVTQTPRYLIKTRGQQVTLSCSPISGHRSVSWYQQTPGQGLQFLFEYFSETQRNKGNFPGRFSGRQFSNSRSEMNVSTLELGDSALYLCASSFEDPYNEQFFGPGTRLTVL.